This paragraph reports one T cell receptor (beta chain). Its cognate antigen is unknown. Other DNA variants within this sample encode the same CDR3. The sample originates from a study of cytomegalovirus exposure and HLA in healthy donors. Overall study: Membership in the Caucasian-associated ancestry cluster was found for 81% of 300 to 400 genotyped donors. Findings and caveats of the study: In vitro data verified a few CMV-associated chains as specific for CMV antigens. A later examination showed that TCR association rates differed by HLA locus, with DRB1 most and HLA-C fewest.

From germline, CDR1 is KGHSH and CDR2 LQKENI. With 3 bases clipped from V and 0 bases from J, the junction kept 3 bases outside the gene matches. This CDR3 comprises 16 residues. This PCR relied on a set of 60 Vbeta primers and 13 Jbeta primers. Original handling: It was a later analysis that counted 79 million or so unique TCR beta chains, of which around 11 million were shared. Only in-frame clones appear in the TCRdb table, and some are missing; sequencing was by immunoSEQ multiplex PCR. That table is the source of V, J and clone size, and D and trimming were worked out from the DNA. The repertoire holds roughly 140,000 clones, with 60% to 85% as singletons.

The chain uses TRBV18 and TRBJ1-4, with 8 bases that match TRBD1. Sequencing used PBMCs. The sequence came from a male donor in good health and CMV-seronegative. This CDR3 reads CASSPLTGATNEKLFF. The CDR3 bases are TGTGCCAGCTCACCTTTGACAGGGGCAACTAATGAAAAACTGTTTTTT.